These 8 T cell receptor beta chains share one sample of origin, sequenced in a study of blood T cell repertoires in COVID-19. The method was immunoSEQ multiplex PCR; TCRdb's version includes in-frame clones alone and lacks a portion of them. The sample records 200,000 or so clones, about 80% being singletons. Sequenced sample: PBMCs or T cells enriched from blood (not recorded which). The receptors were gathered from a man in his forties or fifties who had recovered from COVID-19.

The gene calls are TRBV19 and TRBJ1-6, with 9 bases fitting TRBD1. This CDR3 region has 21 residues. Unmatched junction bases numbered 20, after V lost 7 bases and J lost 1 base. Germline V CDR1 and CDR2: LNHDA, SQIVND (reference sequence). DNA of the CDR3: TGTGCCAGTACCCAACTACCGGGACAGGGTTTCGGTGGGTCCTATAATTCACCCCTCCACTTT. Translated, it gives CASTQLPGQGFGGSYNSPLHF.

This sequence joins TRBV5-1 and TRBJ2-3; tentatively, D is TRBD2 (6 bases). The CDR3 extends over 15 amino acids. The germline CDR1 and CDR2 sequences are SGHRS and YFSETQ. V lost 2 bases to trimming and J lost 3 bases, with 13 bases between them. CDR3 in DNA: TGCGCCAGCAGCTTTTCGGGGGACCGGACAGATACGCAGTATTTT. Translation gives CASSFSGDRTDTQYF.

In regard to this clone: This same CDR3 is encoded by further DNA sequences in the sample. V and J are TRBV3-1 (or the pseudogene TRBV3-2) and TRBJ1-4; 7 bases are shared with TRBD1. The CDR3 has 16 residues. Trimming removed 0 bases from V and 1 base from J; junction bases left unmatched: 2. The germline V gene has CDR1 LGHDT and CDR2 YNNKEL (reference sequence). The CDR3 bases are TGTGCCAGCAGCCAAGATAGGGACAGAACTAATGAAAAACTGTTTTTT. It translates to CASSQDRDRTNEKLFF.

This chain joins TRBV5-1 and TRBJ2-7; perhaps TRBD2 as D (5 bases). The length of the CDR3 is 14 residues. CDR1 is SGHRS and CDR2 is YFSETQ in the germline V gene. Trimming pared 3 bases from V and 3 bases from J, leaving 13 bases between. CDR3 sequence reads: CASSSPEEGYEQYF. In DNA, the CDR3 is TGCGCCAGCAGCTCCCCCGAAGAGGGCTACGAGCAGTACTTC.

The chain carries TRBV7-3 and TRBJ1-6; D ambiguous. The CDR3 covers 15 residues. CDR1 and CDR2 (germline): SGHTA, FQGTGA. V lost 2 bases to trimming and J lost 7 bases, with 12 bases between them. Written as DNA, the CDR3 is TGTGCCAGCAGCTTACACCGGGTCCCCAATTCACCCCTCCACTTT. Its translation: CASSLHRVPNSPLHF. The complete variable domain, with remaining parts taken from reference TRBV7-3 and TRBJ1-6, reads GAGVSQTPSNKVTEKGKYVELRCDPISGHTALYWYRQSLGQGPEFLIYFQGTGAADDSGLPNDRFFAVRPEGSVSTLKIQRTERGDSAVYLCASSLHRVPNSPLHFGNGTRLTVT.

The rearrangement joins TRBV9 to TRBJ1-2; tentative D call: TRBD1 (6 bases). CDR1 and CDR2 (germline): SGDLS, YYNGEE. V dropped 4 bases and J dropped 4 bases, with 17 bases sitting between them. The CDR3 covers 15 residues. The CDR3 loop reads CASSPERTVLYGYTF. In nucleotides, the CDR3 is TGTGCCAGCAGCCCCGAGCGGACAGTACTCTATGGCTACACCTTC. Full variable domain (missing parts from reference TRBV9 and TRBJ1-2): DSGVTQTPKHLITATGQRVTLRCSPRSGDLSVYWYQQSLDQGLQFLIQYYNGEERAKGNILERFSAQQFPDLHSELNLSSLELGDSALYFCASSPERTVLYGYTFGSGTRLTVV.

This clone was recorded only once. The gene calls are TRBV10-3 and TRBJ2-3; D possibly corresponds to TRBD1 (6 bases). V gave up 4 bases and J gave up 5 bases, with 16 bases separating them. CDR3 length: 15 amino acids. The V gene's germline CDR1 is ENHRY and CDR2 SYGVKD. The CDR3 loop is CAISAGGSRQDTQYF. The CDR3 DNA reads as TGTGCCATCAGTGCTGGGGGCAGCCGGCAAGATACGCAGTATTTT.

This chain connects TRBV2 to TRBJ2-1; TRBD1 agrees at 11 bases. Per germline, CDR1 SNHLY and CDR2 FYNNEI. The ends lost 6 bases at V and 5 bases at J; junction bases unmatched: 9. This CDR3 is built from 16 residues. CDR3 in DNA: TGTGCCAGCAGAGAGAGGACAGGGGGCGGCCACAATGAGCAGTTCTTC. Its protein is CASRERTGGGHNEQFF. Using reference TRBV2 and TRBJ2-1 for the parts outside the CDR3, the full variable domain is EPEVTQTPSHQVTQMGQEVILRCVPISNHLYFYWYRQILGQKVEFLVSFYNNEISEKSEIFDDQFSVERPDGSNFTLKIRSTKLEDSAMYFCASRERTGGGHNEQFFGPGTRLTVL.